The 23 T cell receptor beta chains reported below all come from one sample, sequenced in a study of post-analysis software for immune sequencing data. Study-wide results and caveats: Patients showed TRBV5-6, TRBV5-1 and TRBV20-1 among several TRBV segments more frequent than in controls.

Included in the TCR beta cDNA libraries were unique molecular identifiers. TCRdb reanalysed the PCR reads using MiXCR and keeps one entry per CDR3 protein. Of hundreds of thousands of distinct CDR3 sequences in the sample, less than 35% were seen once. These TCRs' antigens remain unknown. The sample comprised blood. The source of these receptors is a girl between 10 and 17 years old with multiple sclerosis.

This rearrangement joins TRBV12-3 or TRBV12-4 to TRBJ1-2; possibly TRBD1 for D (5 bases). V gave up 2 bases and J gave up 4 bases, with 14 bases separating them. This CDR3 comprises 15 residues. The DNA for the CDR3 is TGTGCCAGCAGTTTATTCGGGACTGTTATCTATGGCTACACCTTC. This gives the protein CASSLFGTVIYGYTF.

The rearrangement uses TRBV2 and TRBJ2-1, with 9 bases that match TRBD1. V lost 6 bases, J lost 1 base, and 4 bases stayed unmatched. Germline assignment: CDR1 SNHLY and CDR2 FYNNEI. This CDR3 has 15 amino acids. In DNA, the CDR3 is TGTGCCAGCAGGGTAGACAGGGGGTCCTACAATGAGCAGTTCTTC. Translating gives CASRVDRGSYNEQFF.

This clonotype was found a few times. This chain connects TRBV27 to TRBJ2-3; TRBD1 matches at 7 bases. This CDR3 contains 14 residues. With 4 bases clipped from V and 5 bases from J, the junction kept 6 bases outside the gene matches. CDR1 is MNHEY and CDR2 is SMNVEV in the germline V gene (reference sequence). The CDR3 DNA is TGTGCCAGCAGTTACAGGGGAATCCGAGATACGCAGTATTTT. Translating it yields CASSYRGIRDTQYF.

There are a few counts of this clonotype. V and J are TRBV5-1 and TRBJ2-3, with D perhaps given as TRBD1 or TRBD2 (5 bases each). Per germline, CDR1 SGHRS and CDR2 YFSETQ. With 5 bases removed from V and 6 bases from J, the gap between germline ends came to 16 bases. The CDR3 spans 14 residues. The CDR3 is CASRRGRVIDTQYF. CDR3 sequence (DNA): TGCGCCAGCAGACGGGGACGTGTTATCGATACGCAGTATTTT.

This clonotype was seen a handful of times. The chain is built from TRBV4-3 and TRBJ2-1, with D perhaps TRBD2 (6 bases). The V gene lost 4 bases and the J gene lost 5 bases, with 18 bases spanning the gap. This CDR3 has 16 residues. Germline-derived CDR1 and CDR2 are LGHNA and YSLEER. The CDR3 loop is CASSLQLARGNNEQFF. The CDR3 bases are TGCGCCAGCAGCCTTCAACTAGCCCGGGGTAACAATGAGCAGTTCTTC.

This chain uses TRBV24-1 with TRBJ2-3; no definite D call. The germline CDR1 and CDR2 sequences are KGHDR and SFDVKD. The CDR3 sequence is 16 residues long. The germline V and J ends were trimmed by 3 bases and 2 bases, with 14 bases remaining between them. The CDR3 protein is CATSDPARFATDTQYF. In nucleotides, the CDR3 is TGTGCCACCAGTGATCCGGCGAGGTTTGCCACAGATACGCAGTATTTT.

The chain carries TRBV4-3 and TRBJ1-2; TRBD1 agrees at 8 bases. Germline CDR1 is LGHNA and CDR2 is YSLEER. With V trimmed by 3 bases and J by 8 bases, 8 bases remained unmatched. There are 14 residues in the CDR3. Here the CDR3 reads CASSQETGVLGYTF. CDR3 sequence (DNA): TGCGCCAGCAGCCAGGAGACAGGGGTTTTGGGCTACACCTTC.

The chain recombines TRBV20-1 with TRBJ2-3; TRBD2 matches 10 bases. Germline V gene lookup returns CDR1 DFQATT and CDR2 SNEGSKA (reference sequence). V was pared by 6 bases and J by 0 bases, with 12 bases of the junction left unmatched. The CDR3 has 17 amino acids. The CDR3 sequence is CSASALAGASSTDTQYF. The CDR3 DNA reads as TGCAGTGCCTCGGCCCTAGCGGGGGCCTCTAGCACAGATACGCAGTATTTT.

The chain has TRBV10-3 and TRBJ2-7, with D uncertain. Germline V lookup: CDR1 ENHRY, CDR2 SYGVKD. Trimming took 4 bases from V and 3 from J, leaving 13 bases between them. CDR3 length: 14 residues. The CDR3 spells CAISGGLDDYEQYF. In DNA form, the CDR3 reads TGTGCCATCAGTGGCGGTCTCGATGACTACGAGCAGTACTTC.

This clonotype was counted a few times. The chain employs TRBV4-1 and TRBJ2-3; D unresolved. The V end lost 0 bases, the J end lost 6 bases, and 10 bases lay between the germline ends. The V gene's germline CDR1 is MGHRA and CDR2 YSYEKL. The CDR3 has 14 residues. The CDR3 protein is CASSQDAMGDTQYF. Written as DNA, the CDR3 is TGCGCCAGCAGCCAAGATGCAATGGGGGATACGCAGTATTTT.

This chain connects TRBV20-1 to TRBJ2-5, with TRBD2 identical over 8 bases. Germline V gene lookup returns CDR1 DFQATT and CDR2 SNEGSKA (reference sequence). V lost 4 bases to trimming and J lost 7 bases; unmatched junction nucleotides: 8. CDR3 length: 13 amino acids. Here the CDR3 reads CSATPGTSRTQYF. In DNA, the CDR3 is TGCAGTGCTACCCCCGGGACTAGTAGGACCCAGTACTTC.

V and J are TRBV12-3 or TRBV12-4 and TRBJ1-1; tentatively, D is TRBD1 (6 bases). V was clipped by 6 bases and J by 10 bases, with 18 bases between them. The CDR3 runs 13 residues. CDR3 sequence: CASSLSGVGLAFF. CDR3 DNA: TGTGCCAGCAGCCTGTCAGGGGTGGGACTAGCTTTCTTT.

The rearrangement joins TRBV18 to TRBJ2-5; no clear D gene. The germline V and J ends were trimmed by 3 bases and 0 bases, with 14 bases remaining between them. The germline gives CDR1 KGHSH, CDR2 LQKENI. This CDR3 spans 16 amino acids. This chain's CDR3 is CASSPLGRSYQETQYF. CDR3 coding DNA: TGTGCCAGCTCACCCCTAGGGCGGTCGTACCAAGAGACCCAGTACTTC.

This clonotype was seen only a few times. This chain uses TRBV11-2 with TRBJ2-3; 7 nucleotides match TRBD2. The CDR3 consists of 15 residues. Germline CDR1 SGHAT, CDR2 FQNNGV. V lost 7 bases to trimming and J lost 3 bases; unmatched junction nucleotides: 10. This CDR3 is CASTLVGEGTDTQYF. Written as DNA, the CDR3 is TGTGCCAGCACCCTTGTGGGGGAGGGGACAGATACGCAGTATTTT.

The rearrangement uses TRBV14 and TRBJ2-7; TRBD2 matches at 8 bases. The J call may be in error: the DNA end matches TRBJ2-5 better. CDR1 SGHDN and CDR2 FVKESK come from the germline V gene. The CDR3 contains 16 residues. The CDR3 sequence is CASSQPPGGAWETQYF. Written as DNA, the CDR3 is TGTGCCAGCAGCCAACCCCCCGGGGGGGCTTGGGAGACCCAGTACTTC.

This clonotype occurred many times. This sequence joins TRBV9 and TRBJ2-5, with D uncertain. CDR3 length: 15 residues. CDR1 and CDR2 (germline): SGDLS, YYNGEE. The V end lost 0 bases, the J end lost 11 bases, and 20 bases lay between the germline ends. The CDR3 sequence: CASSVGWETASEQYF. CDR3 bases: TGTGCCAGCAGCGTAGGGTGGGAAACCGCAAGTGAGCAGTACTTC.

The rearrangement joins TRBV11-2 to TRBJ1-4, with D maybe TRBD1 (5 bases). V was shortened by 0 bases and J by 9 bases, with 8 bases between the two germline ends. The germline V gene has CDR1 SGHAT and CDR2 FQNNGV. The CDR3 contains 13 residues. In DNA form, the CDR3 reads TGTGCCAGCAGCTTAGATCCAGGGAAAAAACTGTTTTTT. Its protein is CASSLDPGKKLFF.

The chain is built from TRBV6-4 and TRBJ1-4, with 7 bases identical to TRBD1. The length of the CDR3 is 15 residues. Per the germline V gene, CDR1 is MRHNA and CDR2 is SNTAGT. V lost 0 bases, J lost 8 bases, and 6 bases stayed unmatched. The CDR3 reads CASSDSDRVGEKLFF. DNA of the CDR3: TGTGCCAGCAGTGACTCCGACAGGGTAGGAGAAAAACTGTTTTTT.

V is TRBV27 and J is TRBJ2-3; D unclear. V shed 4 bases and J shed 7 bases, with 9 bases lying between them. Germline V CDR1 and CDR2: MNHEY, SMNVEV (reference sequence). This CDR3 spans 12 amino acids. The CDR3 DNA is TGTGCCAGCAGTTCCCTGACGCATACGCAGTATTTT. Translation: CASSSLTHTQYF.

This chain connects TRBV4-1 to TRBJ2-1, with D uncertain. CDR1 and CDR2 (germline): MGHRA, YSYEKL. Trimming left V 4 bases short and J 3 bases short, with 13 bases between. The CDR3 runs to 15 residues. CDR3 amino acids: CASSPESASYNEQFF. The CDR3 DNA reads TGCGCCAGCAGCCCAGAATCGGCCAGCTACAATGAGCAGTTCTTC.

In its sample, this clonotype was seen many times. This chain joins TRBV11-2 and TRBJ2-3, with D perhaps TRBD1 or TRBD2 (5 bases each). Germline values: CDR1 SGHAT, CDR2 FQNNGV. V lost 5 bases and J lost 1, with 13 bases in between. This CDR3 spans 15 amino acids. Here the CDR3 reads CASSLSARGTDTQYF. CDR3 coding DNA: TGTGCCAGCAGCCTTAGCGCCAGGGGCACAGATACGCAGTATTTT.

Here the CDR3 DNA reads TGCGCCAGCAGCCTCAGCAGTTCTAATGAAAAACTGTTTTTT. Translated: CASSLSSSNEKLFF. V is TRBV4-1 and J is TRBJ1-4, with D unclear. This CDR3 contains 14 residues. Trimming shortened V by 4 bases and J by 3 bases, and 9 bases separated the two germline ends. Germline V gene lookup returns CDR1 MGHRA and CDR2 YSYEKL.

The rearrangement joins TRBV12-3 or TRBV12-4 to TRBJ1-5; a weak D match, TRBD1 (6 bases). The germline V and J ends were trimmed by 4 bases and 0 bases, with 19 bases remaining between them. CDR3 length: 18 residues. Here the CDR3 reads CASSSRKGDIYSNQPQHF. CDR3 sequence (DNA): TGTGCCAGCAGTTCGAGAAAAGGGGACATATATAGCAATCAGCCCCAGCATTTT.